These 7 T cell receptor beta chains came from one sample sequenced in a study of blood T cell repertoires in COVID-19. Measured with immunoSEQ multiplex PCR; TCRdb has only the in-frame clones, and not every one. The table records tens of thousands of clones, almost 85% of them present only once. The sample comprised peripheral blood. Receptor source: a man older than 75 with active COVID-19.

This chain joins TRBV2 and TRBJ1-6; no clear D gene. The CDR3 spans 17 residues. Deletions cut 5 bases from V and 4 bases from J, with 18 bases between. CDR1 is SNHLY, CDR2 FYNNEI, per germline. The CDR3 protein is CASSPYGRLFYNSPLHF. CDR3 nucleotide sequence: TGTGCCAGCAGTCCCTACGGCAGGTTGTTTTATAATTCACCCCTCCACTTT.

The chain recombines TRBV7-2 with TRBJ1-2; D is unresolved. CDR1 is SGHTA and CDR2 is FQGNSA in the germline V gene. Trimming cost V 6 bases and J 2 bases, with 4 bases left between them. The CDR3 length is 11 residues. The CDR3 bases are TGTGCCAGCAGTGAGAACTATGGCTACACCTTC. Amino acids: CASSENYGYTF.

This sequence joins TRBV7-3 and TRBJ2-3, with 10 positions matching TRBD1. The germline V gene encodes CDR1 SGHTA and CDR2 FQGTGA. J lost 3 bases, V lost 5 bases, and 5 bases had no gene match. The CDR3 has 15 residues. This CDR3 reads CASSAGTGVTDTQYF. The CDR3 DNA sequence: TGTGCCAGCAGCGCCGGGACAGGGGTGACAGATACGCAGTATTTT.

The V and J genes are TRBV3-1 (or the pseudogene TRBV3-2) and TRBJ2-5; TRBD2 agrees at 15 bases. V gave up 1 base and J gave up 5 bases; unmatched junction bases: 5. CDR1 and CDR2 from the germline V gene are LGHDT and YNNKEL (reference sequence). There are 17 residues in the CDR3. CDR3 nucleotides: TGTGCCAGCAGCCAAGGGACTAGCGGGGGGGCCGCGGAGACCCAGTACTTC. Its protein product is CASSQGTSGGAAETQYF.

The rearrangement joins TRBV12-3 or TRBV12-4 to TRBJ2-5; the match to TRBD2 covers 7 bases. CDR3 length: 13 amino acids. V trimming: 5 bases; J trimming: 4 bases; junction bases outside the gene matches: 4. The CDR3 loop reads CASSRGGGETQYF. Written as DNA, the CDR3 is TGTGCCAGCAGTCGTGGGGGGGGAGAGACCCAGTACTTC.

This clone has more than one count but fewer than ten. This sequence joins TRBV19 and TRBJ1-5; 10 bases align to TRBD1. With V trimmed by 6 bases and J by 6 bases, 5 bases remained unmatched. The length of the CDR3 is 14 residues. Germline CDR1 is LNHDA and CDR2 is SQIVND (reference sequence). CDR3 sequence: CASSSGQGVQPQHF. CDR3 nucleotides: TGTGCCAGTAGCTCTGGACAGGGGGTTCAGCCCCAGCATTTT.

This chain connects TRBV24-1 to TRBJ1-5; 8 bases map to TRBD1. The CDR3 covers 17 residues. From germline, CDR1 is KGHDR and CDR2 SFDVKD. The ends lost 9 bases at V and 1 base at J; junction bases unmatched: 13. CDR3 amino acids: CATAPAGGFGSNQPQHF. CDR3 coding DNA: TGTGCCACCGCGCCGGCAGGGGGCTTCGGGAGCAATCAGCCCCAGCATTTT.